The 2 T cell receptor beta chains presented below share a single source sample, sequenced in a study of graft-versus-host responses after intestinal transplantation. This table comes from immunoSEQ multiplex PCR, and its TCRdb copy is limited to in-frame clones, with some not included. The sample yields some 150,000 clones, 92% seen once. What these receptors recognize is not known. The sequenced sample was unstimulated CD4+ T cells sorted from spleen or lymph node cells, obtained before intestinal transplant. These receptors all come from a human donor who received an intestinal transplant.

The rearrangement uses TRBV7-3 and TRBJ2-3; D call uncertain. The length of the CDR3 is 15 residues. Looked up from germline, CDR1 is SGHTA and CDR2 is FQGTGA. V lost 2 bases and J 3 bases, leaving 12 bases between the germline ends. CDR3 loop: CASSLSGVGTDTQYF. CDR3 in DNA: TGTGCCAGCAGCTTATCGGGTGTTGGGACAGATACGCAGTATTTT.

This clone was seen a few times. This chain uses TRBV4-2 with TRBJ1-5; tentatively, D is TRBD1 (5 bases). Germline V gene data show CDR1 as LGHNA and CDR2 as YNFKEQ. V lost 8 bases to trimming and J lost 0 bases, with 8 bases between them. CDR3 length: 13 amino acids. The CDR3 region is CASAGYSNQPQHF. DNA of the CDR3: TGTGCCAGCGCAGGGTATAGCAATCAGCCCCAGCATTTT.